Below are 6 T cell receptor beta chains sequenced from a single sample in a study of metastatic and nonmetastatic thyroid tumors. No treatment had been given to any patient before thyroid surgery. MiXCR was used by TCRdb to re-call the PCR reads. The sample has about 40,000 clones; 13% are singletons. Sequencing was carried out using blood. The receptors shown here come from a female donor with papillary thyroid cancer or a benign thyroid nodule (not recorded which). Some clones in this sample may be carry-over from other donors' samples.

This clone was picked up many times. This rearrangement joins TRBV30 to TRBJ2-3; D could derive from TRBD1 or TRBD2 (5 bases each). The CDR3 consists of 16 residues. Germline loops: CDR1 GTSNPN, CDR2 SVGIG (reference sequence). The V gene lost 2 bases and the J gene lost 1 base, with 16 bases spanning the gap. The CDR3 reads CAWSTGTRRGTDTQYF. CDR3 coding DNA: TGTGCCTGGAGTACTGGGACCCGGCGGGGCACAGATACGCAGTATTTT.

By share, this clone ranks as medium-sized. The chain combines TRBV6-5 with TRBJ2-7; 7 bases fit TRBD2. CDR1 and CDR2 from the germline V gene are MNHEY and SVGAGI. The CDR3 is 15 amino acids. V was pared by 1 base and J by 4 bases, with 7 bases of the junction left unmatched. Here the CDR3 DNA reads TGTGCCAGCAGTTACTGGTCTAGCGGAGTTTACGAGCAGTACTTC. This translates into CASSYWSSGVYEQYF.

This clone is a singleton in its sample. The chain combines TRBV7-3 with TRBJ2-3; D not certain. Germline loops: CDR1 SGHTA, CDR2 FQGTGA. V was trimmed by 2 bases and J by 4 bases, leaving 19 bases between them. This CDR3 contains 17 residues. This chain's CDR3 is CASSLLVGRGWADTQYF. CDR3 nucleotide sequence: TGTGCCAGCAGCTTACTTGTGGGTAGAGGCTGGGCAGATACGCAGTATTTT.

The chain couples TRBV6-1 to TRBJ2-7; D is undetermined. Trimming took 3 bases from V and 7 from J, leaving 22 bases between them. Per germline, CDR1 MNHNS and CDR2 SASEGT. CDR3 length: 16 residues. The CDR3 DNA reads TGTGCCAGCAGTGACTCGCGTATCGGTGGCGCTTGGGAGCAGTACTTC. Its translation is CASSDSRIGGAWEQYF.

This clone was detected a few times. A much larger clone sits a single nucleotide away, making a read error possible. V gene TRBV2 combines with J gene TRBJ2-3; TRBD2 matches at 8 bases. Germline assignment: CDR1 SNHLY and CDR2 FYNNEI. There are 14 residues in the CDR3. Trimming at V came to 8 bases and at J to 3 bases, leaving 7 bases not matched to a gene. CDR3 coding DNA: TGTGCCAGCCTCAGTACGGGAGGGACAGATACGCAGTATTTT. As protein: CASLSTGGTDTQYF. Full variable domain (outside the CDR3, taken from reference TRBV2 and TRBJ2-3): EPEVTQTPSHQVTQMGQEVILRCVPISNHLYFYWYRQILGQKVEFLVSFYNNEISEKSEIFDDQFSVERPDGSNFTLKIRSTKLEDSAMYFCASLSTGGTDTQYFGPGTRLTVL.

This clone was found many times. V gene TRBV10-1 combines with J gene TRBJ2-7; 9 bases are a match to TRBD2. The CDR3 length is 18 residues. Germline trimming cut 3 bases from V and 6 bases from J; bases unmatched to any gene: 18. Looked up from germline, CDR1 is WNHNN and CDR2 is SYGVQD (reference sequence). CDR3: CASSDSPSLAGASGEQYF. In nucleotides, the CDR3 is TGCGCCAGCAGTGACTCCCCTTCCTTAGCGGGGGCCTCTGGCGAGCAGTACTTC.